A single sample is the source of the 10 T cell receptor beta chains below, sequenced in a study of CD8 T cells in ankylosing spondylitis. General study findings and limits: Ankylosing spondylitis blood appeared to be characterized by a TCR beta motif of eight highly homologous variants.

No antigens are known for them. TCRdb recomputed calls from the 5' RACE reads with MiXCR, one row per CDR3 protein. Of 670,000 or so distinct CDR3 sequences listed, around 20% are singletons. The sequencing sample was made of blood, either unsorted or a sorted T cell fraction (not recorded which). All receptors come from a male donor with ankylosing spondylitis.

CDR3 sequence reads: CSATSAGYEQYF. The DNA of the CDR3 is TGCAGTGCTACCAGCGCTGGTTACGAGCAGTACTTC. The chain uses TRBV20-1 and TRBJ2-7; D gene uncertain. The CDR3 is 12 amino acids. Germline CDR1 and CDR2: DFQATT and SNEGSKA (reference sequence). Trimming removed 4 bases from V and 4 bases from J, with 11 bases in between.

This clonotype was observed a few times. The genes are TRBV5-5 and TRBJ2-5; 14 bases align to TRBD2. Germline-derived CDR1 and CDR2 are SGHKS and YYEKEE (reference sequence). This CDR3 contains 17 residues. V lost 4 bases and J lost 5; bases outside the gene matches: 10. The CDR3 is CASSPGLAGGDGETQYF. The CDR3 DNA reads TGTGCCAGCAGCCCCGGACTAGCGGGAGGAGACGGGGAGACCCAGTACTTC.

This chain uses TRBV7-9 with TRBJ2-7; TRBD1 is a possible D gene (6 bases). V lost 5 bases to trimming and J lost 6 bases, with 23 bases between them. CDR1 and CDR2 from the germline V gene are SEHNR and FQNEAQ (reference sequence). This CDR3 has 16 residues. CDR3 bases: TGTGCCAGCAGCCCCCCGACAGGTACCTTTCGTTTCGAGCAGTACTTC. Translation gives CASSPPTGTFRFEQYF.

The rearrangement links TRBV2 to TRBJ2-1, with TRBD2 matching 12 bases. The V segment lost 2 bases and the J segment 8 bases; nucleotides outside the gene matches: 4. The CDR3 has 15 amino acids. In germline, CDR1 is SNHLY, CDR2 FYNNEI. The CDR3 coding sequence is TGTGCCAGCAGTGAACTAGCGGGAGGGATTGATGAGCAGTTCTTC. This translates into CASSELAGGIDEQFF.

A note on this clonotype: A junction end diverges from the germline sequence, so it may reflect a read error. The rearrangement uses TRBV11-1 and TRBJ1-1; 7 bases align to TRBD1. Germline loops: CDR1 SGHAT, CDR2 FQDESV (reference sequence). CDR3 length equals 19 residues. This CDR3 is CASSLSAGRAGGWDTVAFF. Here the CDR3 DNA reads TGTGCCAGCAGCTTATCAGCGGGGAGGGCAGGGGGTTGGGACACTGTAGCTTTCTTT.

The chain is built from TRBV5-1 and TRBJ2-7, with D maybe TRBD2 (6 bases). This CDR3 contains 11 residues. Germline loops: CDR1 SGHRS, CDR2 YFSETQ. The V gene lost 2 bases and the J gene lost 9 bases, with 9 bases spanning the gap. CDR3 sequence (DNA): TGCGCCAGCAGCTTTGACGGGAGGCAGTACTTC. This codes for CASSFDGRQYF.

The rearrangement links TRBV4-2 to TRBJ2-1, with 9 bases identical to TRBD2. V lost 1 base, J lost 3 bases, and 4 bases stayed unmatched. Per the germline V gene, CDR1 is LGHNA and CDR2 is YNFKEQ. CDR3 length equals 16 residues. In DNA form, the CDR3 reads TGTGCCAGCAGCCAAGCCATAGCGGGGGACTACAATGAGCAGTTCTTC. This sequence encodes CASSQAIAGDYNEQFF.

This clonotype has ten or more counts. This sequence joins TRBV11-2 and TRBJ2-2; TRBD2 aligns across 10 bases. In germline, CDR1 is SGHAT, CDR2 FQNNGV. V lost 5 bases, J lost 3 bases, and 3 bases stayed unmatched. CDR3 length equals 15 residues. In nucleotides, the CDR3 is TGTGCCAGCAGCATCCTAGCGGGAGACACCGGGGAGCTGTTTTTT. It translates to CASSILAGDTGELFF.

This rearrangement joins TRBV18 to TRBJ2-3; TRBD1 might be the D (6 bases). The V gene's germline CDR1 is KGHSH and CDR2 LQKENI. The germline V and J ends were trimmed by 6 bases and 2 bases, with 9 bases remaining between them. The CDR3 is made up of 13 amino acids. The DNA of the CDR3 is TGTGCCAGCTCGAGGACAGACACAGATACGCAGTATTTT. Protein product: CASSRTDTDTQYF.

This clonotype was counted only a few times. The chain has TRBV29-1 and TRBJ1-4; the D is unclear. Germline CDR1 and CDR2: SQVTM and ANQGSEA. The CDR3 sequence is 13 residues long. The germline V and J ends were trimmed by 6 bases and 7 bases, with 15 bases remaining between them. The CDR3, as DNA: TGCAGCGTGCAAATGCAGCGGGGTGAAAAACTGTTTTTT. Translated, it gives CSVQMQRGEKLFF.